The next 18 T cell receptor beta chains were all read from a single sample in a study of CD8 T cells in ankylosing spondylitis. TCRdb ran MiXCR on the 5' RACE reads and lists one entry per CDR3 protein. The sample contains 220,000 or so distinct CDR3 sequences, over 9.5% of which appear only once. What was sequenced was blood, either unsorted or a sorted T cell fraction (not recorded which). These receptors all come from a male donor with ankylosing spondylitis or in good health (not recorded which).

This clonotype was seen repeatedly, ten times or more. This chain links TRBV28 with TRBJ2-2, with unresolved D. Trimming took off 1 base at V and 3 bases at J, with 9 bases between the two ends. CDR1 is MDHEN, CDR2 SYDVKM, per germline. The CDR3 has 15 residues. CDR3 residues: CASSLSRGDTGELFF. The CDR3 nucleotides are TGTGCCAGCAGTTTATCCCGTGGGGACACCGGGGAGCTGTTTTTT. Based on the CDR3 plus reference TRBV28 and TRBJ2-2, the full variable domain is DVKVTQSSRYLVKRTGEKVFLECVQDMDHENMFWYRQDPGLGLRLIYFSYDVKMKEKGDIPEGYSVSREKKERFSLILESASTNQTSMYLCASSLSRGDTGELFFGEGSRLTVL.

This clonotype has at least ten counts. The chain links TRBV5-1 to TRBJ2-3; 7 bases agree with TRBD2. This CDR3 has 16 residues. Germline CDR1 and CDR2: SGHRS and YFSETQ. The junction had 9 bases not matched to a gene; V was cut back by 4 bases and J by 1 base. The CDR3 region has the DNA TGCGCCAGCAGCGCCCTACCCACTAGCGGCACAGATACGCAGTATTTT. It translates to CASSALPTSGTDTQYF.

This chain connects TRBV7-3 to TRBJ2-1; the D is unclear. This CDR3 spans 12 amino acids. V was clipped by 8 bases and J by 1 base, with 6 bases between them. Germline CDR1 is SGHTA and CDR2 is FQGTGA. The CDR3 sequence: CASGFSYNEQFF. CDR3 nucleotide sequence: TGTGCCAGCGGTTTTTCCTACAATGAGCAGTTCTTC.

This clonotype was detected many times. V and J are TRBV20-1 and TRBJ2-3; D is perhaps TRBD1 (6 bases). Germline V gene lookup returns CDR1 DFQATT and CDR2 SNEGSKA (reference sequence). The CDR3 length is 14 residues. The V and J ends lost 2 bases and 2 bases respectively, with 11 bases between them. The CDR3 nucleotides read TGCAGTGCTAGAAAACAGGGCAACACAGATACGCAGTATTTT. Protein product: CSARKQGNTDTQYF.

This clonotype was seen ten or more times. CDR3 bases: TGTGCCAGCAGCCACCCGGGACACGGAGAGGAAAAACTGTTTTTT. This translates into CASSHPGHGEEKLFF. V gene TRBV7-9 combines with J gene TRBJ1-4; the D gene is possibly TRBD1 (6 bases). V was shortened by 5 bases and J by 8 bases, with 18 bases between the two germline ends. Per germline, CDR1 SEHNR and CDR2 FQNEAQ (reference sequence). The CDR3 spans 15 residues.

For this clonotype: A read error may be the cause here, since a much bigger clone is one base away. The chain couples TRBV5-1 to TRBJ2-1; D unclear. The germline V gene encodes CDR1 SGHRS and CDR2 YFSETQ. CDR3 size: 16 residues. V shed 4 bases and J shed 0 bases, with 14 bases lying between them. CDR3 sequence reads: CASSPRTAGSYNEQFF. The DNA for the CDR3 is TGCGCCAGCAGCCCGCGGACGGCCGGCTCCTACAATGAGCAGTTCTTC.

V usage is TRBV28 and J usage is TRBJ1-2; tentatively, D is TRBD1 (6 bases). Germline V lookup: CDR1 MDHEN, CDR2 SYDVKM. CDR3 length: 14 amino acids. V was cut by 5 bases and J by 6 bases, with 16 bases left in between. The DNA for the CDR3 is TGTGCCAGCAGTGGATCGAGCAGGGGTGATGGCTACACCTTC. Amino acid sequence: CASSGSSRGDGYTF.

This clonotype was seen more than once but under ten times. The gene calls are TRBV11-2 and TRBJ2-3; the match to TRBD2 covers 11 bases. V shed 3 bases and J 1 base; nucleotides not matched to a gene: 9. The CDR3 contains 18 residues. The germline V gene encodes CDR1 SGHAT and CDR2 FQNNGV. The CDR3 nucleotides read TGTGCCAGCAGCTTGGTAGCGGGGGGGCGGATAGGCACAGATACGCAGTATTTT. Amino acid sequence: CASSLVAGGRIGTDTQYF.

The sample holds many counts of this clonotype. The V and J genes are TRBV15 and TRBJ1-6, with D perhaps matching TRBD1 (5 bases). Germline lookup yields CDR1 LNHNV and CDR2 YYDKDF (reference sequence). Trimming took 0 bases from V and 0 from J, leaving 12 bases between them. This CDR3 region has 18 residues. The CDR3 coding sequence is TGTGCCACCAGCAGAGATCGTCAGGGAAGCTCCTATAATTCACCCCTCCACTTT. Translation: CATSRDRQGSSYNSPLHF.

This clonotype was seen many times. The chain employs TRBV9 and TRBJ2-3, with D possibly matching TRBD2 (6 bases). V was clipped by 6 bases and J by 6 bases, with 17 bases between them. Germline assignment: CDR1 SGDLS and CDR2 YYNGEE. This CDR3 has 14 amino acids. The CDR3 is CASNPSWTTDTQYF. The CDR3 region has the DNA TGTGCCAGCAACCCCTCCTGGACTACGGATACGCAGTATTTT.

This clonotype was found a few times. The chain links TRBV11-2 to TRBJ2-5; 8 nucleotides agree with TRBD2. V lost 5 bases, J lost 2 bases, and 7 bases stayed unmatched. CDR3 length equals 15 residues. Germline values: CDR1 SGHAT, CDR2 FQNNGV. The CDR3 sequence is CASSGDGGGQETQYF. Here the CDR3 DNA reads TGTGCCAGCAGCGGGGACGGGGGGGGTCAAGAGACCCAGTACTTC.

This clonotype occurred many times. The rearrangement joins TRBV7-2 to TRBJ1-3; 7 bases are shared with TRBD1. Unmatched junction bases numbered 7, after V lost 5 bases and J lost 0 bases. Germline lookup yields CDR1 SGHTA and CDR2 FQGNSA. This CDR3 is 16 amino acids long. The CDR3 DNA follows: TGTGCCAGCAGCAAACGGACAGGTGGCTCTGGAAACACCATATATTTT. It codes for CASSKRTGGSGNTIYF.

The chain employs TRBV5-6 and TRBJ2-5; unclear D gene. The CDR3 is 15 residues long. Germline V gene sequence: CDR1 SGHDT, CDR2 YYEEEE. Trimming stripped 0 bases from V and 4 bases from J, with 13 bases between. The CDR3 DNA sequence: TGTGCCAGCAGCTTGGTGGCGACGGGCGCAGAGACCCAGTACTTC. Its translation is CASSLVATGAETQYF.

The table lists this clonotype with many counts. V gene TRBV12-3 or TRBV12-4 combines with J gene TRBJ2-3; D uncertain. V lost 7 bases to trimming and J lost 2 bases, with 10 bases between them. This CDR3 region has 13 residues. DNA of the CDR3: TGTGCCAGCACCAAGACGAACACAGATACGCAGTATTTT. Translated: CASTKTNTDTQYF.

This clonotype was seen just once. V usage is TRBV7-2 and J usage is TRBJ2-5; D gene ambiguous. CDR1 and CDR2 (germline): SGHTA, FQGNSA. The V and J ends lost 1 base and 6 bases respectively, with 9 bases between them. This CDR3 comprises 13 residues. CDR3 residues: CASSLGPGKTQYF. As DNA, the CDR3 is TGTGCCAGCAGCTTAGGACCGGGCAAGACCCAGTACTTC.

In its sample, this clonotype was seen once. This clone may be a read error of a much larger clone one base away. The chain recombines TRBV10-3 with TRBJ2-7, with D possibly being TRBD2 (5 bases). This CDR3 spans 12 amino acids. Germline-derived CDR1 and CDR2 are ENHRY and SYGVKD. CDR3: CAVRGLPYEQYF. Here the CDR3 DNA reads TGTGCCGTCAGAGGGCTCCCGTACGAGCAGTACTTC.

This clonotype has at least ten counts. The rearrangement links TRBV12-3 or TRBV12-4 to TRBJ2-1; 7 bases are shared with TRBD2. The CDR3 spans 15 residues. V gave up 6 bases and J gave up 2 bases; unmatched junction bases: 7. CDR3 region: CASSATAGTYNEQFF. The DNA for the CDR3 is TGTGCCAGCAGCGCTACAGCGGGGACCTACAATGAGCAGTTCTTC.

The V call is TRBV20-1, the J call TRBJ2-1; 8 bases align to TRBD2. CDR3 size: 19 residues. With 0 bases clipped from V and 0 bases from J, the junction kept 13 bases outside the gene matches. Germline assignment: CDR1 DFQATT and CDR2 SNEGSKA (reference sequence). In DNA, the CDR3 is TGCAGTGCTAGAGACCAAACTAGCGGCTCACCAGACTCCTACAATGAGCAGTTCTTC. It specifies CSARDQTSGSPDSYNEQFF.